Presented here are 19 T cell receptor beta chains from one specimen sequenced in a study of early T cells in non-severe SARS-CoV-2 infection. TCRdb reprocessed the 5' RACE reads via MiXCR and lists one record per CDR3 protein. This table holds about 40,000 distinct CDR3 sequences, 20% to 25% found once. The sample here was whole blood, taken at baseline. The receptors derive from an adult who was a healthcare worker with PCR-confirmed SARS-CoV-2 infection or an uninfected control (not recorded which).

The V gene is TRBV12-3 or TRBV12-4, the J gene TRBJ1-1; D is unresolved. Trimming took off 0 bases at V and 5 bases at J, with 10 bases between the two ends. The CDR3 totals 14 residues. CDR3 region: CASSLASRWTEAFF. CDR3 nucleotide sequence: TGTGCCAGCAGTTTAGCCAGTAGATGGACTGAAGCTTTCTTT.

The chain combines TRBV12-5 with TRBJ2-7; 9 nucleotides align to TRBD1. Germline V CDR1 and CDR2: LGHNT, FRNRAP. The CDR3 sequence is 15 residues long. Trimming took 7 bases from V and 7 from J; bases not matched to a gene: 14. CDR3 nucleotides: TGTGCTAGTGTTTCCCCCGGGACAGGGTCGGTGGAGCAGTACTTC. It yields the protein CASVSPGTGSVEQYF.

This clonotype appeared a few times. V and J are TRBV11-2 and TRBJ2-7; D call uncertain. The CDR3 loop spans 15 amino acids. V lost 0 bases and J lost 1, with 10 bases in between. The germline V gene encodes CDR1 SGHAT and CDR2 FQNNGV. In nucleotides, the CDR3 is TGTGCCAGCAGCTTAGATCAGGTGAAATCCTACGAGCAGTACTTC. It translates to CASSLDQVKSYEQYF.

This clonotype was recorded a few times. V gene TRBV12-3 or TRBV12-4 combines with J gene TRBJ2-7; maybe TRBD1 (5 bases). The CDR3 length is 12 residues. The germline V and J ends were trimmed by 3 bases and 3 bases, with 6 bases remaining between them. CDR3 sequence: CASSFGHYEQYF. For the CDR3, the DNA is TGTGCCAGCAGTTTTGGACACTACGAGCAGTACTTC.

This clonotype occurred a few times. This chain uses TRBV5-1 with TRBJ2-5; TRBD2 matches 13 bases. Germline CDR1 reads SGHRS; CDR2 reads YFSETQ. V lost 4 bases to trimming and J lost 1 base; unmatched junction nucleotides: 4. The CDR3 covers 16 residues. CDR3 region: CASSRLAGGLQETQYF. The CDR3, as DNA: TGCGCCAGCAGCAGACTAGCGGGGGGTCTCCAAGAGACCCAGTACTTC.

The gene calls are TRBV15 and TRBJ2-7; perhaps TRBD2 as D (6 bases). V lost 5 bases, J lost 7 bases, and 9 bases lay in between. Germline CDR1 reads LNHNV; CDR2 reads YYDKDF (reference sequence). This CDR3 has 11 residues. The DNA of the CDR3 is TGTGCCACCAGCCCGGGGAGGGAGCAGTACTTC. It translates to CATSPGREQYF.

This clonotype was observed at least ten times. The rearrangement links TRBV12-3 or TRBV12-4 to TRBJ1-4; tentative D call: TRBD1 (5 bases). V lost 6 bases to trimming and J lost 10 bases, with 15 bases between them. The CDR3 extends over 13 amino acids. The CDR3 coding sequence is TGTGCCAGCAGACACAGCGGAGGGGTAAAACTGTTTTTT. It codes for CASRHSGGVKLFF.

This clonotype has a handful of counts. The rearrangement joins TRBV6-1 to TRBJ2-1; D assignment may be TRBD1 or TRBD2 (6 bases each). Germline loops: CDR1 MNHNS, CDR2 SASEGT. The V gene lost 4 bases and the J gene lost 7 bases, with 8 bases spanning the gap. This CDR3 has 12 amino acids. The CDR3 nucleotides are TGTGCCAGCAGTGGAGGGGGGAATGAGCAGTTCTTC. It yields the protein CASSGGGNEQFF.

This clonotype was picked up a small number of times. This chain's CDR3 is CASSTGTLKSEQYF. The CDR3 coding sequence is TGTGCCAGCAGTACCGGGACCCTAAAGTCCGAGCAGTACTTC. The chain links TRBV2 to TRBJ2-7; D might be TRBD1 or TRBD2, each matching 5 bases. Germline V gives CDR1 SNHLY, CDR2 FYNNEI. V lost 5 bases and J 6 bases, leaving 17 bases between the germline ends. This CDR3 is built from 14 residues.

The rearrangement joins TRBV20-1 to TRBJ1-1; a weak D match, TRBD1 (6 bases). The CDR3 spans 13 residues. The germline CDR1 and CDR2 sequences are DFQATT and SNEGSKA (reference sequence). Trimming pared 4 bases from V and 5 bases from J, leaving 14 bases between. This chain's CDR3 is CSAMITGSTEAFF. CDR3 coding DNA: TGCAGTGCTATGATCACAGGGAGTACTGAAGCTTTCTTT.

The rearrangement links TRBV10-2 to TRBJ2-7, with D unclear. The germline V gene encodes CDR1 WSHSY and CDR2 SAAADI. V lost 0 bases to trimming and J lost 7 bases, with 4 bases between them. The CDR3 spans 11 residues. CDR3 amino acids: CASSESREQYF. The DNA of the CDR3 is TGCGCCAGCAGTGAGTCGCGGGAGCAGTACTTC.

This clonotype has a single count. This chain connects TRBV30 to TRBJ2-5; D possibly corresponds to TRBD1 (5 bases). Trimming took 3 bases from V and 4 from J, leaving 12 bases between them. CDR3 length: 13 residues. Germline V gene data show CDR1 as GTSNPN and CDR2 as SVGIG (reference sequence). DNA for the CDR3: TGTGCCTGGAGCGCAGGGTGGGTAGAGACCCAGTACTTC. It specifies CAWSAGWVETQYF.

V gene TRBV5-1 combines with J gene TRBJ2-3, with 12 positions matching TRBD2. This CDR3 has 14 residues. V shed 4 bases and J 5 bases; nucleotides not matched to a gene: 2. Germline values: CDR1 SGHRS, CDR2 YFSETQ. CDR3 loop: CASSKTSGGDTQYF. The CDR3 DNA follows: TGCGCCAGCAGCAAGACTAGCGGGGGAGATACGCAGTATTTT.

The J gene is TRBJ2-3, the V gene TRBV2; the D gene is possibly TRBD2 (6 bases). The CDR3 sequence is 14 residues long. Germline V lookup: CDR1 SNHLY, CDR2 FYNNEI. The ends were cut back, 4 bases at V and 3 bases at J, with 11 bases in the middle. The CDR3 loop is CASSGLDGTDTQYF. The CDR3 DNA sequence: TGTGCCAGCAGTGGACTAGATGGGACAGATACGCAGTATTTT.

The rearrangement uses TRBV5-4 and TRBJ2-1; 13 nucleotides agree with TRBD2. The CDR3 totals 16 residues. CDR1 SGHNT and CDR2 YYREEE come from the germline V gene (reference sequence). V was pared by 5 bases and J by 2 bases, with 4 bases of the junction left unmatched. CDR3 sequence: CASRRLAGGAYNEQFF. As DNA, the CDR3 is TGTGCCAGCAGACGACTAGCGGGGGGCGCCTACAATGAGCAGTTCTTC.

This clonotype was observed a handful of times. This chain joins TRBV7-9 and TRBJ2-7; 7 bases fit TRBD1. The CDR3 has 13 amino acids. CDR1 and CDR2 from the germline V gene are SEHNR and FQNEAQ (reference sequence). The J segment lost 3 bases and the V segment lost 5 bases, leaving 4 bases of the junction unmatched. The DNA of the CDR3 is TGTGCCAGCAGCGCCCGACAGGGCTACGAGCAGTACTTC. Translating it yields CASSARQGYEQYF.

J is TRBJ1-3 and V is TRBV18; 10 positions match TRBD1. CDR3 length: 14 amino acids. The trim removed 5 bases at V and 7 bases at J, leaving 5 bases unmatched. Germline V lookup: CDR1 KGHSH, CDR2 LQKENI. In DNA, the CDR3 is TGTGCCAGCTCAGCCGGGACAGGGGCGAACACCATATATTTT. Amino acids: CASSAGTGANTIYF.

A few counts support this clonotype. V gene TRBV24-1 combines with J gene TRBJ1-2; 10 bases match TRBD1. J lost 5 bases, V lost 5 bases, and 1 base had no gene match. Germline CDR1 KGHDR, CDR2 SFDVKD. The CDR3 covers 13 residues. The CDR3 reads CATSGGQGYGYTF. The CDR3 coding sequence is TGTGCCACCAGTGGGGGACAGGGGTATGGCTACACCTTC.

The chain links TRBV12-3 or TRBV12-4 to TRBJ2-1; D unclear. Trimming cost V 5 bases and J 3 bases, with 11 bases left between them. The CDR3 is 14 residues long. CDR3 coding DNA: TGTGCCAGCAGTCCCAGACTGTTCTACAATGAGCAGTTCTTC. This codes for CASSPRLFYNEQFF.